Included here is one T cell receptor beta chain sequence, with context. Its antigen is unknown. The data derive from a study of blood T cells in healthy people across ages. General study findings and limits: When set beside aged donors, long-lived donors presented more naive CD4+ cells and higher diversity.

V dropped 3 bases and J dropped 11; count of bases not matched to a gene: 18. There are 18 residues in the CDR3. Germline V CDR1 and CDR2: KGHDR, SFDVKD. PCR was performed a second time for about 7 to 11 cycles using a sample-barcoded 5' primer and a J-beta primer mix. A single record per CDR3 protein comes from TCRdb applying MiXCR to the 5' RACE reads. The sample lists about 1,000,000 distinct CDR3 sequences, 40% to 50% occurring once. The chain employs TRBV24-1 and TRBJ2-5; TRBD2 matches at 12 bases. This TCR was sampled from a woman in her sixties in good health. The sequenced material came from blood. CDR3 sequence (DNA): TGTGCCACCAGTGATCGGACTAGCGGGATGGCCAACTACAATGAGCAGTACTTC. Translated, it gives CATSDRTSGMANYNEQYF.